What follows are 18 T cell receptor beta chains derived from one specimen sequenced in a study of blood T cell repertoires in COVID-19. The table came from immunoSEQ multiplex PCR; TCRdb's copy has only in-frame clones and leaves some out. The table shows some 430,000 clones, with about 90% occurring only once. The source material was PBMCs or T cells enriched from blood (not recorded which). The receptors derive from a man in his late teens or twenties who had recovered from COVID-19.

This chain joins TRBV27 and TRBJ1-1; tentatively, D is TRBD1 (6 bases). The germline V gene encodes CDR1 MNHEY and CDR2 SMNVEV (reference sequence). CDR3 size: 12 residues. The V end lost 10 bases, the J end lost 1 base, and 10 bases lay between the germline ends. The CDR3 reads CATRGQNTEAFF. CDR3 bases: TGTGCCACCCGGGGACAGAACACTGAAGCTTTCTTT.

The rearrangement uses TRBV24-1 and TRBJ2-3; 8 nucleotides align to TRBD1. The J segment lost 4 bases and the V segment lost 5 bases, leaving 7 bases of the junction unmatched. The V gene's germline CDR1 is KGHDR and CDR2 SFDVKD. The length of the CDR3 is 15 residues. CDR3 in amino acids: CATSVRAGGADTQYF. The CDR3 nucleotides read TGTGCCACCAGTGTCAGGGCAGGGGGCGCAGATACGCAGTATTTT.

V gene TRBV7-7 combines with J gene TRBJ2-1; maybe TRBD2 (6 bases). Germline lookup yields CDR1 SSHAT and CDR2 FNYEAQ (reference sequence). This CDR3 comprises 13 residues. V was trimmed by 3 bases and J by 7 bases, leaving 10 bases between them. The CDR3 spells CASSLGAGNEQFF. DNA of the CDR3: TGTGCCAGCAGCTTGGGAGCGGGTAATGAGCAGTTCTTC.

Here the CDR3 DNA reads TGTGCCATCAGTCGGTCTAGCAATCAGCCCCAGCATTTT. Protein: CAISRSSNQPQHF. The chain recombines TRBV10-3 with TRBJ1-5; D remains unclear. The V end lost 5 bases, the J end lost 0 bases, and 5 bases lay between the germline ends. This CDR3 is built from 13 residues. From germline, CDR1 is ENHRY and CDR2 SYGVKD.

The chain combines TRBV2 with TRBJ2-5; D perhaps matches TRBD2 (6 bases). The CDR3 is made up of 19 amino acids. Germline values: CDR1 SNHLY, CDR2 FYNNEI. Trimming stripped 6 bases from V and 6 bases from J, with 32 bases between. The CDR3 DNA reads TGTGCCAGCAGGACGGAGCTTAGGGGTTCACGGTGGGGGGAAAAGACCCAGTACTTC. The encoded protein is CASRTELRGSRWGEKTQYF.

In nucleotides, the CDR3 is TGTGCCAGCAGCCAGGGGACAGGGTTTCAAGAGACCCAGTACTTC. It is translated as CASSQGTGFQETQYF. The V and J genes are TRBV3-1 (or the pseudogene TRBV3-2) and TRBJ2-5; 9 bases match TRBD1. This CDR3 spans 15 amino acids. Germline CDR1 and CDR2: LGHDT and YNNKEL (reference sequence). Trimming removed 3 bases from V and 2 bases from J; junction bases left unmatched: 4.

The chain uses TRBV12-5 and TRBJ1-2, with unresolved D. This CDR3 has 14 residues. With 0 bases removed from V and 8 bases from J, the gap between germline ends came to 13 bases. CDR1 and CDR2 from the germline V gene are LGHNT and FRNRAP. The DNA of the CDR3 is TGTGCTAGTGGTTTGGTACGTGGAGGAGGAGGCTACACCTTC. It yields the protein CASGLVRGGGGYTF.

This clone was picked up one time. The rearrangement joins TRBV5-1 to TRBJ1-2, with D tentatively TRBD1 (6 bases). Trimming cost V 0 bases and J 7 bases, with 16 bases left between them. CDR3 length: 15 residues. CDR1 is SGHRS, CDR2 YFSETQ, per germline. The CDR3 bases are TGCGCCAGCAGCTTGGAGGGGCCAGGGGTCGGTGGCTACACCTTC. Its protein is CASSLEGPGVGGYTF.

This rearrangement joins TRBV11-2 to TRBJ2-7; TRBD1 matches at 11 bases. The ends lost 5 bases at V and 4 bases at J; junction bases unmatched: 4. The CDR3 runs to 14 residues. The germline CDR1 and CDR2 sequences are SGHAT and FQNNGV. CDR3 in amino acids: CASSTGTGGYEQYF. CDR3 DNA: TGTGCCAGCAGCACCGGGACAGGGGGTTACGAGCAGTACTTC.

The V gene is TRBV30, the J gene TRBJ2-1; D unclear. V was trimmed by 1 base and J by 6 bases, leaving 16 bases between them. The CDR3 length is 15 residues. Germline assignment: CDR1 GTSNPN and CDR2 SVGIG (reference sequence). CDR3 loop: CAWSGPTLLFNEQFF. As DNA, the CDR3 is TGTGCCTGGAGTGGTCCTACGCTTCTCTTCAATGAGCAGTTCTTC.

The genes are TRBV3-1 (or the pseudogene TRBV3-2) and TRBJ2-1; 9 bases line up with TRBD2. Germline values: CDR1 LGHDT, CDR2 YNNKEL (reference sequence). CDR3 length: 14 residues. V lost 4 bases and J lost 6; bases outside the gene matches: 4. CDR3 residues: CASSLGLAANEQFF. The CDR3 DNA reads as TGTGCCAGCAGCCTGGGACTAGCAGCCAATGAGCAGTTCTTC.

The chain recombines TRBV4-1 with TRBJ2-1; weak D call: TRBD1 (6 bases). The CDR3 extends over 16 amino acids. V gave up 3 bases and J gave up 3 bases, with 15 bases separating them. The germline V gene has CDR1 MGHRA and CDR2 YSYEKL. CDR3 loop: CASSHERTDFYNEQFF. CDR3 sequence (DNA): TGCGCCAGCAGCCATGAGAGGACAGACTTCTACAATGAGCAGTTCTTC.

The rearrangement joins TRBV3-1 (or the pseudogene TRBV3-2) to TRBJ2-3; TRBD1 might be the D (5 bases). The V gene lost 1 base and the J gene lost 11 bases, with 13 bases spanning the gap. This CDR3 has 13 amino acids. The germline V gene has CDR1 LGHDT and CDR2 YNNKEL (reference sequence). This chain's CDR3 is CASSQGLPRGQYF. CDR3 nucleotide sequence: TGTGCCAGCAGCCAAGGACTTCCAAGGGGGCAGTATTTT.

The gene calls are TRBV21-1 and TRBJ1-1. TRBV21-1 is a pseudogene. CDR3 size: 14 residues. The CDR3 loop is CASSKATPFLGAFF. DNA for the CDR3: TGTGCCAGCAGCAAAGCAACACCGTTCCTCGGGGCTTTCTTT.

V usage is TRBV14 and J usage is TRBJ1-2; D may be TRBD1 (6 bases). This CDR3 region has 14 residues. Germline V gene sequence: CDR1 SGHDN, CDR2 FVKESK. V shed 1 base and J shed 8 bases, with 14 bases lying between them. The CDR3 DNA is TGTGCCAGCAGCCAAGGTGGGACATTGCGAGGCTACACCTTC. Translated, it gives CASSQGGTLRGYTF.

The gene calls are TRBV5-4 and TRBJ2-2; TRBD2 is a possible D gene (7 bases). V was trimmed by 8 bases and J by 4 bases, leaving 18 bases between them. The CDR3 spans 15 residues. Per the germline V gene, CDR1 is SGHNT and CDR2 is YYREEE (reference sequence). The CDR3 spells CASSWGGPSTGELFF. The CDR3, as DNA: TGTGCCAGTTCCTGGGGGGGGCCGAGCACCGGGGAGCTGTTTTTT.

V gene TRBV11-2 combines with J gene TRBJ1-5, with D possibly matching TRBD1 (5 bases). This CDR3 is built from 14 residues. CDR1 and CDR2 from the germline V gene are SGHAT and FQNNGV. Trimming removed 1 base at V and 7 bases at J, with 11 bases between. As DNA, the CDR3 is TGTGCCAGCAGCTTAGGGCAGGGAAGCCAGCCCCAGCATTTT. Amino acids: CASSLGQGSQPQHF.

The J gene is TRBJ1-2, the V gene TRBV6-5; TRBD1 matches at 8 bases. CDR3 length: 13 residues. The germline CDR1 and CDR2 sequences are MNHEY and SVGAGI. V dropped 6 bases and J dropped 7; count of bases not matched to a gene: 7. The CDR3 reads CASSQDRATGYTF. The CDR3 nucleotides are TGTGCCAGCAGCCAGGACAGGGCGACTGGCTACACCTTC.